Each of the 30 T cell receptor beta chains below was sequenced from the same sample in a study of neurological immune-mediated disorders. TCRdb re-called the 5' RACE reads through MiXCR, storing one row per CDR3 protein. The profile shows just under 60,000 distinct CDR3 sequences, roughly 2.5% of them singletons. Sequencing was done on a sample of PBMCs. All receptors derive from a man in his fifties with multiple sclerosis.

This clonotype was recorded a few times. This clone may be a read error of a much larger clone one base away. The chain is built from TRBV5-1 and TRBJ2-7; TRBD2 matches 12 bases. The CDR3 consists of 15 residues. Germline-derived CDR1 and CDR2 are SGHRS and YFSETQ. The V and J ends lost 4 bases and 6 bases, in that order; junction bases with no gene match: 8. The CDR3, as DNA: TGCGCCAGCAGCGAAGGACTAGCGGGGCCCTTCGAGCAGTACTTC. Translating it yields CASSEGLAGPFEQYF.

By share, this clonotype counts as medium-sized (0.01 to 0.1%). The chain has TRBV5-1 and TRBJ2-2; a weak D match, TRBD1 (6 bases). Per germline, CDR1 SGHRS and CDR2 YFSETQ. The CDR3 has 15 amino acids. V lost 6 bases and J lost 3, with 15 bases in between. DNA for the CDR3: TGCGCCAGCATGTTGGAGACAGGATACACCGGGGAGCTGTTTTTT. This sequence encodes CASMLETGYTGELFF.

In this sample, this clonotype turned up many times. The chain uses TRBV29-1 and TRBJ1-5; D ambiguous. Trimming shortened V by 6 bases and J by 0 bases, and 6 bases separated the two germline ends. Looked up from germline, CDR1 is SQVTM and CDR2 is ANQGSEA. The CDR3 spans 12 residues. CDR3 coding DNA: TGCAGCGTGGGGAATAGCAATCAGCCCCAGCATTTT. Encoded protein: CSVGNSNQPQHF.

This clonotype was recorded at least ten times. The chain couples TRBV11-2 to TRBJ2-5; D is possibly TRBD1 or TRBD2 (5 bases each). This CDR3 has 13 residues. The germline CDR1 and CDR2 sequences are SGHAT and FQNNGV. The CDR3 reads CACSISGLETQYF. DNA for the CDR3: TGTGCTTGTAGTATCTCGGGGCTAGAGACCCAGTACTTC.

Ten or more counts support this clonotype. The rearrangement uses TRBV7-2 and TRBJ2-5; D uncertain. The CDR3 is 12 residues long. Trimming removed 3 bases at V and 12 bases at J, with 14 bases between. Germline values: CDR1 SGHTA, CDR2 FQGNSA. CDR3 loop: CASSFTGPSKYF. The DNA of the CDR3 is TGTGCCAGCAGCTTTACGGGCCCTTCTAAGTACTTC. Full variable domain (missing parts from reference TRBV7-2 and TRBJ2-5): GAGVSQSPSNKVTEKGKDVELRCDPISGHTALYWYRQSLGQGLEFLIYFQGNSAPDKSGLPSDRFSAERTGGSVSTLTIQRTQQEDSAVYLCASSFTGPSKYFGPGTRLLVL.

This clonotype appeared many times. The chain carries TRBV10-3 and TRBJ1-6, with D tentatively TRBD1 (5 bases). Trimming took off 6 bases at V and 7 bases at J, with 16 bases between the two ends. The germline V gene encodes CDR1 ENHRY and CDR2 SYGVKD. The CDR3 is 15 amino acids. The CDR3 reads CAISPGRRRNSPLHF. For the CDR3, the DNA is TGTGCCATCAGCCCGGGACGTCGGAGGAATTCACCCCTCCACTTT.

This clonotype came up many times. The chain couples TRBV20-1 to TRBJ1-2, with 7 bases identical to TRBD1. The ends lost 1 base at V and 2 bases at J; junction bases unmatched: 4. This CDR3 is built from 14 residues. The germline V gene encodes CDR1 DFQATT and CDR2 SNEGSKA (reference sequence). Here the CDR3 DNA reads TGCAGTGCTAGAGGACAGGGCGGAAACTATGGCTACACCTTC. It yields the protein CSARGQGGNYGYTF.

Ten or more counts support this clonotype. The J gene is TRBJ2-5, the V gene TRBV10-2, with D unclear. There are 13 residues in the CDR3. Germline loops: CDR1 WSHSY, CDR2 SAAADI. Between the trimmed V and J ends, which lost 4 bases and 5 bases, there was a span of 11 bases. In DNA form, the CDR3 reads TGCGCCAGCAGTGGAGACAACTGGGAGACCCAGTACTTC. It is translated as CASSGDNWETQYF.

This clonotype was seen many times. The J gene is TRBJ2-3, the V gene TRBV5-1, with D possibly TRBD2 on 5 matching bases. Germline V gives CDR1 SGHRS, CDR2 YFSETQ. Trimming shortened V by 3 bases and J by 5 bases, and 19 bases separated the two germline ends. CDR3 size: 16 residues. The CDR3, as DNA: TGCGCCAGCAGCTGGAGGCAACTAGAGGCTAGAGATACGCAGTATTTT. The encoded protein is CASSWRQLEARDTQYF.

This clonotype was picked up many times. The chain couples TRBV5-1 to TRBJ1-2; D is unclear. V was trimmed by 0 bases and J by 6 bases, leaving 6 bases between them. Germline V CDR1 and CDR2: SGHRS, YFSETQ. The CDR3 totals 12 residues. DNA of the CDR3: TGCGCCAGCAGCTTGGGCTATGATGGCTACACCTTC. Its protein is CASSLGYDGYTF.

This clonotype has ten or more counts. The rearrangement links TRBV7-3 to TRBJ2-3; 7 positions agree with TRBD1. This CDR3 comprises 16 residues. V lost 2 bases, J lost 5 bases, and 10 bases stayed unmatched. Per germline, CDR1 SGHTA and CDR2 FQGTGA. CDR3 nucleotide sequence: TGTGCCAGCAGCTTATATGCAGGGGGAGTCGGAGATACGCAGTATTTT. Residues: CASSLYAGGVGDTQYF.

This clonotype showed up many times. The gene calls are TRBV7-2 and TRBJ2-5; 7 bases are a match to TRBD1. The CDR3 runs to 16 residues. The V gene's germline CDR1 is SGHTA and CDR2 FQGNSA. After removal of 5 bases from V and 1 base from J, the junction contained 10 bases not matched to a gene. This CDR3 is CASSPSLTGIQETQYF. In nucleotides, the CDR3 is TGTGCCAGCAGCCCCAGCCTGACAGGGATCCAAGAGACCCAGTACTTC.

This clonotype appeared a few times. A clone one base away is much larger, so this may be a read error. The J gene is TRBJ2-5, the V gene TRBV9; a possible D gene is TRBD1 (6 bases). Germline V CDR1 and CDR2: SGDLS, YYNGEE. The CDR3 consists of 14 residues. Trimming removed 4 bases from V and 2 bases from J, with 12 bases in between. Written as DNA, the CDR3 is TGTGCCAGCAGCAACATAGGGGGACAAGAGACCCAGTACTTC. It yields the protein CASSNIGGQETQYF.

The table lists this clonotype with many counts. The chain carries TRBV20-1 and TRBJ1-2; 7 bases align to TRBD1. CDR3 length: 13 amino acids. Losses at the gene ends were 3 bases for V and 3 bases for J; bases not matched to a gene: 4. Germline V gene data show CDR1 as DFQATT and CDR2 as SNEGSKA (reference sequence). The CDR3 reads CSARDGTDYGYTF. The CDR3 coding sequence is TGCAGTGCTAGGGACGGGACAGACTATGGCTACACCTTC.

In this sample, this clonotype turned up many times. The V call is TRBV18, the J call TRBJ1-4; weak D call: TRBD1 (5 bases). Germline V CDR1 and CDR2: KGHSH, LQKENI. This CDR3 contains 15 residues. The germline V and J ends were trimmed by 0 bases and 6 bases, with 11 bases remaining between them. The CDR3 nucleotides read TGTGCCAGCTCACCACCGGGACGCACGTATGAAAAACTGTTTTTT. Residues: CASSPPGRTYEKLFF. The full variable domain, rest sourced from reference TRBV18 and TRBJ1-4, is NAGVMQNPRHLVRRRGQEARLRCSPMKGHSHVYWYRQLPEEGLKFMVYLQKENIIDESGMPKERFSAEFPKEGPSILRIQQVVRGDSAAYFCASSPPGRTYEKLFFGSGTQLSVL.

This clonotype was recorded many times. The chain joins TRBV6-6 to TRBJ1-4, with no clear D. This CDR3 region has 14 residues. Per the germline V gene, CDR1 is MNHNY and CDR2 is SVGAGI (reference sequence). The V end was cut by 6 bases, the J end by 0 bases, with 8 bases between. The chain's CDR3 is CASRQWATNEKLFF. DNA for the CDR3: TGTGCCAGCAGACAGTGGGCAACTAATGAAAAACTGTTTTTT.

This clonotype was detected ten times or more. The chain uses TRBV7-9 and TRBJ2-5, with 7 positions matching TRBD1. In germline, CDR1 is SEHNR, CDR2 FQNEAQ (reference sequence). The CDR3 is 15 amino acids. The V segment lost 5 bases and the J segment 5 bases; nucleotides outside the gene matches: 11. This CDR3 is CASSPRTGGVETQYF. The CDR3 DNA reads TGTGCCAGCAGCCCCCGGACAGGTGGAGTGGAGACCCAGTACTTC.

This clonotype was recorded at least ten times. The chain is built from TRBV5-1 and TRBJ2-3; 7 bases align to TRBD2. Germline V lookup: CDR1 SGHRS, CDR2 YFSETQ. The CDR3 runs to 14 residues. The ends lost 3 bases at V and 3 bases at J; junction bases unmatched: 4. Here the CDR3 reads CASSSERGTDTQYF. CDR3 DNA sequence: TGCGCCAGCAGCTCTGAGCGGGGAACAGATACGCAGTATTTT.

In this sample, this clonotype turned up many times. This chain links TRBV5-6 with TRBJ1-2; D remains ambiguous. Trimming removed 4 bases at V and 3 bases at J, with 10 bases between. CDR3 length: 13 residues. Germline loops: CDR1 SGHDT, CDR2 YYEEEE. This chain's CDR3 is CASSPDGDYGYTF. The DNA for the CDR3 is TGTGCCAGCAGCCCGGACGGTGACTATGGCTACACCTTC.

This clonotype was seen ten or more times. The chain couples TRBV7-2 to TRBJ1-6, with 8 bases aligning to TRBD1. V trimming: 6 bases; J trimming: 10 bases; junction bases outside the gene matches: 11. The CDR3 is 15 residues long. CDR1 is SGHTA and CDR2 is FQGNSA in the germline V gene. The CDR3 DNA reads TGTGCCAGCAGTTTGACAGGGGATCGTGGATCACCCCTCCACTTT. This sequence encodes CASSLTGDRGSPLHF. The full variable domain, with the rest looked up from reference TRBV7-2 and TRBJ1-6, is GAGVSQSPSNKVTEKGKDVELRCDPISGHTALYWYRQSLGQGLEFLIYFQGNSAPDKSGLPSDRFSAERTGGSVSTLTIQRTQQEDSAVYLCASSLTGDRGSPLHFGNGTRLTVT.

The J gene is TRBJ2-3, the V gene TRBV5-1; the D gene is possibly TRBD2 (6 bases). Trimming removed 0 bases from V and 4 bases from J, with 12 bases in between. CDR1 is SGHRS, CDR2 YFSETQ, per germline. The CDR3 spans 15 residues. CDR3: CASSLDGGRADTQYF. CDR3 in DNA: TGCGCCAGCAGCTTGGACGGGGGTCGGGCAGATACGCAGTATTTT. Full variable domain (outside the CDR3, taken from reference TRBV5-1 and TRBJ2-3): KAGVTQTPRYLIKTRGQQVTLSCSPISGHRSVSWYQQTPGQGLQFLFEYFSETQRNKGNFPGRFSGRQFSNSRSEMNVSTLELGDSALYLCASSLDGGRADTQYFGPGTRLTVL.

Many counts were recorded for this clonotype. The V and J genes are TRBV20-1 and TRBJ1-2; D ambiguous. The V end was cut by 6 bases, the J end by 9 bases, with 23 bases between. The CDR3 runs to 14 residues. Per germline, CDR1 DFQATT and CDR2 SNEGSKA (reference sequence). The DNA for the CDR3 is TGCAGTGCACCAGACCCGTCGAGGATGCTGAGCTACACCTTC. Translated, it gives CSAPDPSRMLSYTF.

This clonotype was detected ten times or more. The chain recombines TRBV7-9 with TRBJ2-2; D gene ambiguous. The CDR3 covers 14 residues. The V end was cut by 7 bases, the J end by 6 bases, with 15 bases between. CDR1 is SEHNR, CDR2 FQNEAQ, per germline (reference sequence). The CDR3 DNA reads as TGTGCCAGCACCCGGCCGACAAAGCCCGGGGAGCTGTTTTTT. Encoded protein: CASTRPTKPGELFF.

This clonotype occurred a few times. A read error may be the cause here, since a much bigger clone is one base away. The chain employs TRBV6-5 and TRBJ1-5; TRBD1 aligns across 9 bases. CDR1 is MNHEY and CDR2 is SVGAGI in the germline V gene. CDR3 length: 13 residues. CDR3 nucleotides: TGTGCCAGCAGATTGGACAGGGGTCAGCACCAGCATTTT. As protein: CASRLDRGQHQHF.

This clonotype came up many times. This chain joins TRBV7-9 and TRBJ1-1; 7 bases map to TRBD1. V shed 1 base, J shed 4 bases, and the junction held 6 bases outside the gene matches. Germline CDR1 is SEHNR and CDR2 is FQNEAQ (reference sequence). The CDR3 extends over 15 amino acids. Here the CDR3 DNA reads TGTGCCAGCAGCTTAGAAATCGGGACAGTCACTGAAGCTTTCTTT. The encoded protein is CASSLEIGTVTEAFF. Complete variable domain (other parts from reference TRBV7-9 and TRBJ1-1): DTGVSQNPRHKITKRGQNVTFRCDPISEHNRLYWYRQTLGQGPEFLTYFQNEAQLEKSRLLSDRFSAERPKGSFSTLEIQRTEQGDSAMYLCASSLEIGTVTEAFFGQGTRLTVV.

This clonotype was observed many times. One junction end disagrees with the germline gene, perhaps due to a read error. V gene TRBV7-2 combines with J gene TRBJ2-5, with 7 bases matching TRBD1. Germline values: CDR1 SGHTA, CDR2 FQGNSA. This CDR3 is built from 12 residues. The CDR3 loop reads CASSLTGQSANF. The CDR3 DNA follows: TGTGCCAGCAGCTTAACGGGACAGTCGGCGAACTTC.

This clonotype came up many times. The rearrangement links TRBV20-1 to TRBJ2-3, with no clear D. This CDR3 contains 12 residues. Trimming left V 0 bases short and J 5 bases short, with 6 bases between. Germline V lookup: CDR1 DFQATT, CDR2 SNEGSKA (reference sequence). Here the CDR3 DNA reads TGCAGTGCTAGAGAGGACCGAGATACGCAGTATTTT. It translates to CSAREDRDTQYF.

This clonotype was detected ten times or more. This rearrangement joins TRBV28 to TRBJ1-1; no clear D gene. V was clipped by 1 base and J by 11 bases, with 14 bases between them. The germline V gene has CDR1 MDHEN and CDR2 SYDVKM. This CDR3 comprises 13 residues. This CDR3 reads CASSLSGRFGAFF. DNA of the CDR3: TGTGCCAGCAGTTTATCCGGACGATTCGGGGCTTTCTTT.

The table lists this clonotype with many counts. V usage is TRBV7-2 and J usage is TRBJ1-4, with a possible D match to TRBD1 (5 bases). The germline V gene has CDR1 SGHTA and CDR2 FQGNSA. Trimming removed 0 bases at V and 6 bases at J, with 11 bases between. This CDR3 contains 15 residues. CDR3 sequence reads: CASSLAARADEKLFF. CDR3 bases: TGTGCCAGCAGCTTAGCTGCCAGGGCTGATGAAAAACTGTTTTTT.

In its sample, this clonotype was seen many times. The chain employs TRBV7-2 and TRBJ1-2, with 7 nucleotides matching TRBD1. The V gene end was trimmed by 6 bases and the J gene end by 4 bases; junction bases not matched to a gene: 8. This CDR3 is 14 amino acids long. Germline assignment: CDR1 SGHTA and CDR2 FQGNSA. CDR3 nucleotide sequence: TGTGCCAGCAGTCAACAGGGGTCTGCCTATGGCTACACCTTC. Amino acid sequence: CASSQQGSAYGYTF.